One T cell receptor beta chain is described in this entry. The data are from a study of blood T cell repertoires in COVID-19. Overall study context: PBMCs, B-cell-depleted T cells, or T cells were the source of the cDNA or gDNA that made up the material.

V was cut by 4 bases and J by 8 bases, with 18 bases left in between. The CDR3 runs 14 residues. Per germline, CDR1 SGHNT and CDR2 YYREEE (reference sequence). Assay: immunoSEQ multiplex PCR; the TCRdb copy retains only in-frame clones and omits some. Among almost 350,000 clones listed, approximately 89% were seen once. The rearrangement joins TRBV5-4 to TRBJ1-2, with D possibly matching TRBD1 (5 bases). The clonotype originates from a woman aged 55-69 years with COVID-19, enrolled during active disease. Sequencing was carried out using peripheral blood. The CDR3 is CASSVGVVVGGYTF. The DNA for the CDR3 is TGTGCCAGCAGCGTGGGGGTCGTCGTGGGCGGCTACACCTTC. Variable domain in full (rest from reference TRBV5-4 and TRBJ1-2): ETGVTQSPTHLIKTRGQQVTLRCSSQSGHNTVSWYQQALGQGPQFIFQYYREEENGRGNFPPRFSGLQFPNYSSELNVNALELDDSALYLCASSVGVVVGGYTFGSGTRLTVV.